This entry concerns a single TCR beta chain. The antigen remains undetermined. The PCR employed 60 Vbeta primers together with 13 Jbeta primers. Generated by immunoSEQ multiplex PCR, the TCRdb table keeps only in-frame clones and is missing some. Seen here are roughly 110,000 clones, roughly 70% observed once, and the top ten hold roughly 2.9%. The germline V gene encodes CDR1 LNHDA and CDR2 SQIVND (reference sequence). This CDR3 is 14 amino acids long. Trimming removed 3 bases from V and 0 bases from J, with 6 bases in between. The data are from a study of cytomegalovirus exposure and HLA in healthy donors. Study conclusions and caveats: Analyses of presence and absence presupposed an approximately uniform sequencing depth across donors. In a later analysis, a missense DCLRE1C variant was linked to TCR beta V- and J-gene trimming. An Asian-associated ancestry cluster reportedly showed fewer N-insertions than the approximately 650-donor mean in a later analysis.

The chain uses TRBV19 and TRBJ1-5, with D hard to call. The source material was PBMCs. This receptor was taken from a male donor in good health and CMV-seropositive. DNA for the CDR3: TGTGCCAGTAGTATGGCAGTTAGCAATCAGCCCCAGCATTTT. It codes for CASSMAVSNQPQHF.